Below, one T cell receptor beta chain is given with its context. What it binds is unknown. Per the authors' pipeline: Junction-only sequences produced by ImmunoSEQ had no quality scores, so filtering differed. Measured with immunoSEQ multiplex PCR; TCRdb has only the in-frame clones, and not every one. The D gene and trimming were derived from the DNA, and the V and J assignments and clone size from that table. The table records approximately 530,000 clones, about 96% of them present only once. The data were obtained in a study of shared clonotypes between healthy human individuals. General observations from the study: Relative to memory subsets, naive subsets generally showed larger estimated richness. The study drew on few donors, limiting represented genetic and exposure-history diversity.

The split of CD4+ cells yielded CD45RA+ naive and CD45RA-negative memory subsets. The CDR3 extends over 14 amino acids. Deletions cut 0 bases from V and 7 bases from J, with 13 bases between. Germline V gene data show CDR1 as SGDLS and CDR2 as YYNGEE. The sample taken for sequencing was naive CD4+ T cells sorted from blood. Subset in this sample: CD45RA+ positively selected. The gene calls are TRBV9 and TRBJ1-1, with D possibly being TRBD1 (5 bases). The TCR was taken from a woman aged 30 to 39 in good health. The CDR3 nucleotides read TGTGCCAGCAGCGTAGTACAGGAGGAAGATGAAGCTTTCTTT. This sequence encodes CASSVVQEEDEAFF.